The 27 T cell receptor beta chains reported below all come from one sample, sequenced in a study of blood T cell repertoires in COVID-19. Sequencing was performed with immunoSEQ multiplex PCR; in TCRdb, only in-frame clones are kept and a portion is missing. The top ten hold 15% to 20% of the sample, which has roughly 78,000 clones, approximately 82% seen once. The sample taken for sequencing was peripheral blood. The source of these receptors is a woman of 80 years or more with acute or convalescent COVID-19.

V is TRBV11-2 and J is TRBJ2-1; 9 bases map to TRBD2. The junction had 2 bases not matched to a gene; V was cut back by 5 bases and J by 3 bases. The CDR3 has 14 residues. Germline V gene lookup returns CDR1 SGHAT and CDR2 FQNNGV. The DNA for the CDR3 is TGTGCCAGCAGCAATAGCGGGAGCTACAATGAGCAGTTCTTC. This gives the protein CASSNSGSYNEQFF.

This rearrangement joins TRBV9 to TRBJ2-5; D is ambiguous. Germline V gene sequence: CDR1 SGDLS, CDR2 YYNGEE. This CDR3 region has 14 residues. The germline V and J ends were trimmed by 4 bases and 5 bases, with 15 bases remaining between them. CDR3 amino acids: CASSPEPGLETQYF. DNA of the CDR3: TGTGCCAGCAGCCCCGAGCCGGGTTTGGAGACCCAGTACTTC.

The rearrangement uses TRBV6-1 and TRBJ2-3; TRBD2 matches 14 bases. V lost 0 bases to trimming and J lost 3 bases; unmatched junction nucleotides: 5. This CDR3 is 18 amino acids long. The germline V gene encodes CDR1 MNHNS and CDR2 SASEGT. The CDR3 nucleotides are TGTGCCAGCAGTGAAGCGGGGACTAGCGGGGGCTATACAGATACGCAGTATTTT. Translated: CASSEAGTSGGYTDTQYF.

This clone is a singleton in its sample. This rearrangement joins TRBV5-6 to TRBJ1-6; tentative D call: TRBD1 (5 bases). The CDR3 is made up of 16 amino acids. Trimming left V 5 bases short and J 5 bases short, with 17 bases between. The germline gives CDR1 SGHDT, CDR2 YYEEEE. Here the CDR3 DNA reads TGTGCCAGCAGAGCCCAGGGCGCACTAAATAATTCACCCCTCCACTTT. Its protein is CASRAQGALNNSPLHF.

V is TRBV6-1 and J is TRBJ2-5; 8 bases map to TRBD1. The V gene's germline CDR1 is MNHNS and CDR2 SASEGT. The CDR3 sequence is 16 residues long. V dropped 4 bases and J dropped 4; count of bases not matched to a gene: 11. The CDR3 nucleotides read TGTGCCAGCAGTGGAGGGACAGGAAGAGGTGGAGAGACCCAGTACTTC. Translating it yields CASSGGTGRGGETQYF.

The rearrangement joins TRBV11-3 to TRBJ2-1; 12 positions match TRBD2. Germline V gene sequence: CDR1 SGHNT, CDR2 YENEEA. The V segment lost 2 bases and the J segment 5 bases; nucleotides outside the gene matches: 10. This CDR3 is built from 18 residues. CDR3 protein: CASSLTASGRAVNNEQFF. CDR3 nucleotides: TGTGCCAGCAGCTTAACGGCTAGCGGGAGGGCCGTTAACAATGAGCAGTTCTTC. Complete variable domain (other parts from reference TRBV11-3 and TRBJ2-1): EAGVVQSPRYKIIEKKQPVAFWCNPISGHNTLYWYLQNLGQGPELLIRYENEEAVDDSQLPKDRFSAERLKGVDSTLKIQPAELGDSAVYLCASSLTASGRAVNNEQFFGPGTRLTVL.

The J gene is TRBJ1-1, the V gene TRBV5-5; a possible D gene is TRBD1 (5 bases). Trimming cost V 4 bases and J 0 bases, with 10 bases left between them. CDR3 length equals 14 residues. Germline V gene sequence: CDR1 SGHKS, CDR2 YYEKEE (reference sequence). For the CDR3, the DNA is TGTGCCAGCAGCCCGGACAATCTGAACACTGAAGCTTTCTTT. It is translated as CASSPDNLNTEAFF.

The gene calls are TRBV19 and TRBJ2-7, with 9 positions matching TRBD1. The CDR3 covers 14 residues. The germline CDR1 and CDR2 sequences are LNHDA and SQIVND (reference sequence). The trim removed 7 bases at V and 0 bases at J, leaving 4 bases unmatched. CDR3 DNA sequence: TGTGCCAGTACCCCGACAGGGGGCTCCTACGAGCAGTACTTC. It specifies CASTPTGGSYEQYF. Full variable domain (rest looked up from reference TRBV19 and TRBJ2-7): DGGITQSPKYLFRKEGQNVTLSCEQNLNHDAMYWYRQDPGQGLRLIYYSQIVNDFQKGDIAEGYSVSREKKESFPLTVTSAQKNPTAFYLCASTPTGGSYEQYFGPGTRLTVT.

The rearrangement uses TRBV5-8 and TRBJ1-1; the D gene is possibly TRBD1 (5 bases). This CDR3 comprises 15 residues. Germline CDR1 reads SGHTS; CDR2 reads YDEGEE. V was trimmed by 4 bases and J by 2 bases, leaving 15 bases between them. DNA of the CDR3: TGTGCCAGCAGCCCGACAGTCTATGCAAACACTGAAGCTTTCTTT. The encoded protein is CASSPTVYANTEAFF.

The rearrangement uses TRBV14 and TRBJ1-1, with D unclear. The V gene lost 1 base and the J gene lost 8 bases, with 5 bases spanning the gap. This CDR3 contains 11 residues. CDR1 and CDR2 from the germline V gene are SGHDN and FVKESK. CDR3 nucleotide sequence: TGTGCCAGCAGCCAAGGCAGAGAAGCTTTCTTT. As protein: CASSQGREAFF.

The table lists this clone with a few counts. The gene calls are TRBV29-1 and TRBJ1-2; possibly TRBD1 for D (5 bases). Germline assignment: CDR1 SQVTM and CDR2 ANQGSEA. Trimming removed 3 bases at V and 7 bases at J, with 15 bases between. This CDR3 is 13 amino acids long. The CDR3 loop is CSVESAGMGGYTF. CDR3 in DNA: TGCAGCGTTGAGTCGGCAGGGATGGGTGGCTACACCTTC.

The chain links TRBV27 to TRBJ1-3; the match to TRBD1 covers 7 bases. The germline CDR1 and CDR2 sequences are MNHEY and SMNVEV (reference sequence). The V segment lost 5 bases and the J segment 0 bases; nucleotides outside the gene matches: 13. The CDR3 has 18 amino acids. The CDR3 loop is CASSLTPPGQSSGNTIYF. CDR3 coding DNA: TGTGCCAGCAGTCTAACCCCCCCGGGACAGAGCTCTGGAAACACCATATATTTT.

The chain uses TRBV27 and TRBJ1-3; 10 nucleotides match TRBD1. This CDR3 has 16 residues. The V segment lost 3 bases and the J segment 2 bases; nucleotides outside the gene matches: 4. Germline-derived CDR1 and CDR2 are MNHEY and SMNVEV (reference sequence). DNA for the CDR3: TGTGCCAGCAGTTTGACCGGGACAGGGGCTGGAAACACCATATATTTT. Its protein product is CASSLTGTGAGNTIYF.

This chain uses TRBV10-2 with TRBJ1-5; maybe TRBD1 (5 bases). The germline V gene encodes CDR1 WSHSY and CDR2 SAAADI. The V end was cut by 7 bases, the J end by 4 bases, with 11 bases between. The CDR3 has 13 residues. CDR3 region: CASTDSPNQPQHF. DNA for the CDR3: TGCGCCAGCACCGACAGTCCTAATCAGCCCCAGCATTTT.

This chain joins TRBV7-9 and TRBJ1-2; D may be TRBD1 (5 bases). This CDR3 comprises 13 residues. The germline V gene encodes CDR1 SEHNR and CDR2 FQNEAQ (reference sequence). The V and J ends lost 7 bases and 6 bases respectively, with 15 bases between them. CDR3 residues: CASTPGGMDGYTF. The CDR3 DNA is TGTGCCAGCACCCCCGGGGGGATGGATGGCTACACCTTC.

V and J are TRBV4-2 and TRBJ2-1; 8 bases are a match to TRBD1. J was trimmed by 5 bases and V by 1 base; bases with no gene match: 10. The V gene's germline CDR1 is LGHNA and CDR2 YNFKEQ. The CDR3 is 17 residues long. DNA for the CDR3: TGTGCCAGCAGCCAAGGACCTTCTCGGACAGGGAACAATGAGCAGTTCTTC. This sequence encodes CASSQGPSRTGNNEQFF.

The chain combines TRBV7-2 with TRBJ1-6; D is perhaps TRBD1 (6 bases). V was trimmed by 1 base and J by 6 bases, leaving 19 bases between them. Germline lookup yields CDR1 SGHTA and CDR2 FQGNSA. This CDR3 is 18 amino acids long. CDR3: CASSLVGGGHRLNSPLHF. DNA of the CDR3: TGTGCCAGCAGCTTAGTAGGGGGTGGGCACAGACTTAATTCACCCCTCCACTTT.

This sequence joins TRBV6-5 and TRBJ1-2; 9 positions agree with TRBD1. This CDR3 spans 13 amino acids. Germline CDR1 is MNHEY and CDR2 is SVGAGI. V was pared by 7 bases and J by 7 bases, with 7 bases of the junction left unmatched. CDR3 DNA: TGTGCCAGCAATCGGGACAGGGAAGGTGGCTACACCTTC. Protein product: CASNRDREGGYTF.

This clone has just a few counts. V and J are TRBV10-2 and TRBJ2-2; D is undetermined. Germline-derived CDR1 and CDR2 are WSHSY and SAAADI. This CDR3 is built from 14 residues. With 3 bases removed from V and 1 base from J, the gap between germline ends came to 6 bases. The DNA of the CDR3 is TGCGCCAGCAGTGATAGATGGAACACCGGGGAGCTGTTTTTT. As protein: CASSDRWNTGELFF.

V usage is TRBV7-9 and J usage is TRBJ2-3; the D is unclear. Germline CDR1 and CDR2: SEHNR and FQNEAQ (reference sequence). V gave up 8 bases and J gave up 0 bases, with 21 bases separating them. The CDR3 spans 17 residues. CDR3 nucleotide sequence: TGTGCCAGCCCCCCTGACTTCGACGGTCTTAGCACAGATACGCAGTATTTT. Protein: CASPPDFDGLSTDTQYF.

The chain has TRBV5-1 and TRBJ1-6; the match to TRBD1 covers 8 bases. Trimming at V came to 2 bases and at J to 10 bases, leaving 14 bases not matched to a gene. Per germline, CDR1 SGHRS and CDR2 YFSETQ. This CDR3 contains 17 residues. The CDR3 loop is CASSLIPTTGEESPLHF. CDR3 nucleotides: TGCGCCAGCAGCTTAATCCCGACGACAGGGGAAGAATCACCCCTCCACTTT.

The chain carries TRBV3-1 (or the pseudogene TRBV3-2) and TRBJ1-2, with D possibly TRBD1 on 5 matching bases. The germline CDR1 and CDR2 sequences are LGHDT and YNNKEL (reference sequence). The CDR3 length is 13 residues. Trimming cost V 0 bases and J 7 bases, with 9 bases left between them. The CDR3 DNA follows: TGTGCCAGCAGCCAAGAAGGGGCTTTTGGCTACACCTTC. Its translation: CASSQEGAFGYTF.

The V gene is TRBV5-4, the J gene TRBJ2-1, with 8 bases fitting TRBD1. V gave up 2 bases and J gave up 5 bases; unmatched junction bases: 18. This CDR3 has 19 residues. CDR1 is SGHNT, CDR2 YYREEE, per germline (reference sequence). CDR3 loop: CASSFGMMIGQGWNNEQFF. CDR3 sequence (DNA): TGTGCCAGCAGCTTTGGAATGATGATAGGACAGGGCTGGAACAATGAGCAGTTCTTC.

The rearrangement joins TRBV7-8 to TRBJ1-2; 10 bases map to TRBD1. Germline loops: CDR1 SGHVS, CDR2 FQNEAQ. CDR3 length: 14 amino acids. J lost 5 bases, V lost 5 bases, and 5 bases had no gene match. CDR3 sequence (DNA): TGTGCCAGCAGCCCAAGGACAGGGGGATATGGCTACACCTTC. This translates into CASSPRTGGYGYTF.

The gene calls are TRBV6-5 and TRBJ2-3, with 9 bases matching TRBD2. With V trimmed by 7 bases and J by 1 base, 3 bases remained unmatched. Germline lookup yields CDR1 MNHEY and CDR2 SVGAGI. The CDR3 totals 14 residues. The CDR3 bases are TGTGCCAGCACATGGACTAGCGGCACAGATACGCAGTATTTT. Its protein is CASTWTSGTDTQYF.

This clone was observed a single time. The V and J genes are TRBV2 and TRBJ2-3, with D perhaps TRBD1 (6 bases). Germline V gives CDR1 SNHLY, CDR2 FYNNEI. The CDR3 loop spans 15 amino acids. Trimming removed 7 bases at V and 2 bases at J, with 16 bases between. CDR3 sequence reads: CASTRDKPSTDTQYF. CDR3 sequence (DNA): TGTGCCAGCACCCGGGACAAGCCCTCCACAGATACGCAGTATTTT.

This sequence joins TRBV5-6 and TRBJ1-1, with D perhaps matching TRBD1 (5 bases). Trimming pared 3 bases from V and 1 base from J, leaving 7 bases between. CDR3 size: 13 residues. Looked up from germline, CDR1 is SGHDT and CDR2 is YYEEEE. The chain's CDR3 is CASSSQGNTEAFF. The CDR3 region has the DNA TGTGCCAGCAGCTCGCAGGGGAACACTGAAGCTTTCTTT.